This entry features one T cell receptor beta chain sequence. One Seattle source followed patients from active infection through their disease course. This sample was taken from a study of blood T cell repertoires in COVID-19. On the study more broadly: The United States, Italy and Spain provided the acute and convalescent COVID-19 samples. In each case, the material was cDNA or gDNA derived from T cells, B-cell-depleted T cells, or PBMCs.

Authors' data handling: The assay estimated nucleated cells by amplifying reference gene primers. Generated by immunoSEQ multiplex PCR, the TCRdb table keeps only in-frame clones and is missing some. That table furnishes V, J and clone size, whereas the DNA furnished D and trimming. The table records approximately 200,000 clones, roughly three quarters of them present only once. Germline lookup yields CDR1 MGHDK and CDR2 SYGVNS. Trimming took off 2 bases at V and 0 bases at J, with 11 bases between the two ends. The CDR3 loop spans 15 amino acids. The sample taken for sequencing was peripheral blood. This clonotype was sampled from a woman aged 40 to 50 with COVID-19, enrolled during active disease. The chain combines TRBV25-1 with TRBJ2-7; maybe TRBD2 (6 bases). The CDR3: CASSEPGGVSYEQYF. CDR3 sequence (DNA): TGTGCCAGCAGTGAACCCGGCGGGGTCTCCTACGAGCAGTACTTC.